The 3 T cell receptor beta chains given below trace back to one sample, sequenced in a study of CD8 T cells in Susac syndrome. Random hexamers were used to reverse transcribe an amount of about 0.45 to 1 ug RNA. TCRdb itself ran the immunoSEQ multiplex PCR reads through MiXCR, one entry per CDR3 protein. Of 45,000 or so distinct CDR3 sequences listed, 90% to 95% are singletons. The specimen sequenced was CD8+ T cells from PBMCs. The receptors here all came from a human donor in good health.

J is TRBJ2-7 and V is TRBV27; TRBD2 matches at 8 bases. In germline, CDR1 is MNHEY, CDR2 SMNVEV (reference sequence). This CDR3 spans 14 amino acids. J gave up 6 bases and V 7 bases, and 11 bases lay outside the gene matches. The CDR3 region has the DNA TGTGCCAGCACCCCCGGGAGGGCCGGAGGCGAGCAGTACTTC. Translation: CASTPGRAGGEQYF.

This chain links TRBV7-9 with TRBJ2-1; D is perhaps TRBD2 (5 bases). The CDR3 length is 14 residues. The ends were cut back, 5 bases at V and 3 bases at J, with 11 bases in the middle. Germline assignment: CDR1 SEHNR and CDR2 FQNEAQ (reference sequence). The CDR3 coding sequence is TGTGCCAGCAGCCCGATTAGCGACTACAATGAGCAGTTCTTC. This encodes CASSPISDYNEQFF.

The rearrangement uses TRBV19 and TRBJ1-1; 8 positions match TRBD1. V lost 3 bases, J lost 4 bases, and 4 bases stayed unmatched. This CDR3 has 14 residues. CDR1 and CDR2 (germline): LNHDA, SQIVND (reference sequence). In DNA, the CDR3 is TGTGCCAGTAGTATCCATACAGGGGGCACTGAAGCTTTCTTT. It yields the protein CASSIHTGGTEAFF.